One T cell receptor beta chain is described in this entry. The assay was immunoSEQ multiplex PCR, and TCRdb's table has in-frame clones only and misses some. This sample yields more than 250,000 clones, of which more than 75% are seen a single time; roughly 5.2% belongs to the top ten. Individuals drawn from approximately 26 US areas were about 18 to 100 years old. Allocation to cohorts depended on clinical history reported by the participants. Before being deemed recovered, Cohort 3 donors had two negative PCRs, clearance, or symptom resolution. The sample originates from a study of blood T cell repertoires in COVID-19. Study information: In each case, the material was cDNA or gDNA derived from T cells, B-cell-depleted T cells, or PBMCs.

CDR1 is SGDLS and CDR2 is YYNGEE in the germline V gene. Trimming at V came to 0 bases and at J to 1 base, leaving 8 bases not matched to a gene. CDR3 length equals 17 residues. This TCR derives from a woman aged 30 to 39 who had recovered from COVID-19. The chain joins TRBV9 to TRBJ2-3, with 7 bases that match TRBD1. The sample consisted of PBMCs or T cells enriched from blood (not recorded which). In DNA, the CDR3 is TGTGCCAGCAGCGTAGACGCGGCAGGGGGTCGCACAGATACGCAGTATTTT. Translation: CASSVDAAGGRTDTQYF.